The 20 T cell receptor beta chains below come from one sample, sequenced in a study of spatial heterogeneity in lung cancer. Overall study findings and caveats: Tracking of tumor mutation counts was seen in expanded intratumoral alpha and beta TCR counts.

MiXCR was run by TCRdb on the 5' RACE reads, yielding one entry per CDR3 protein. The repertoire holds more than 10,000 distinct CDR3 sequences, with approximately 12% as singletons. Their antigen targets remain unknown. As to time point: sample taken at primary tumor resection. The sample here was lung tumor tissue, taken at surgery. The receptor source for this set is a female donor with early-stage non-small cell lung cancer.

This clonotype has just a few counts. The chain combines TRBV28 with TRBJ2-3; 7 positions match TRBD2. V lost 6 bases and J lost 0; bases outside the gene matches: 6. Germline loops: CDR1 MDHEN, CDR2 SYDVKM. CDR3 length equals 15 residues. This chain's CDR3 is CASRGAGRSTDTQYF. CDR3 sequence (DNA): TGTGCCAGCAGGGGAGCGGGACGGAGCACAGATACGCAGTATTTT.

This clonotype is categorized as medium-sized (0.01 to 0.1%). The rearrangement joins TRBV29-1 to TRBJ2-7; the D gene is possibly TRBD2 (5 bases). Germline V gene data show CDR1 as SQVTM and CDR2 as ANQGSEA. This CDR3 has 10 amino acids. V lost 4 bases to trimming and J lost 4 bases, with 5 bases between them. CDR3 protein: CSVGEYEQYF. CDR3 DNA sequence: TGCAGCGTTGGGGAGTACGAGCAGTACTTC.

In the case of this clonotype: One base away lies a much larger clone, so this may be a sequencing read error. This sequence joins TRBV29-1 and TRBJ2-3; no clear D. Per the germline V gene, CDR1 is SQVTM and CDR2 is ANQGSEA. V lost 4 bases and J lost 7, with 6 bases in between. This CDR3 spans 10 amino acids. Here the CDR3 DNA reads TGCAGCGTTGTTCAGTATACGCAGTATTTT. This encodes CSVVQYTQYF.

The sample holds a few counts of this clonotype. This chain connects TRBV12-3 or TRBV12-4 to TRBJ1-1, with D possibly TRBD1 on 5 matching bases. The CDR3 length is 13 residues. The V and J ends lost 3 bases and 1 base respectively, with 6 bases between them. The CDR3 protein is CASSFQGNTEAFF. As DNA, the CDR3 is TGTGCCAGCAGTTTCCAGGGGAACACTGAAGCTTTCTTT.

The table lists this clonotype with a few counts. Germline is not matched at one junction end, which may reflect a read error. The chain links TRBV6-2 or TRBV6-3 to TRBJ2-3; 7 bases fit TRBD2. There are 18 residues in the CDR3. Germline CDR1 MNHEY, CDR2 SVGEGT. CDR3: CASSFPLRGGDDTDTRYF. The CDR3 DNA follows: TGTGCCAGCAGTTTCCCCCTGAGGGGAGGGGATGACACAGATACGCGGTATTTT.

This clonotype is medium-sized (0.01 to 0.1%) by share. The chain uses TRBV11-2 and TRBJ1-1; D ambiguous. Germline lookup yields CDR1 SGHAT and CDR2 FQNNGV. The CDR3 is made up of 12 amino acids. With 5 bases removed from V and 2 bases from J, the gap between germline ends came to 6 bases. CDR3 protein: CASSLHNTEAFF. Written as DNA, the CDR3 is TGTGCCAGCAGCCTCCACAACACTGAAGCTTTCTTT.

To note about this clonotype: A read error is possible here, since a much larger clone lies one base away. V is TRBV28 and J is TRBJ2-7; 7 bases align to TRBD1. The CDR3 has 15 residues. Germline V gene data show CDR1 as MDHEN and CDR2 as SYDVKM. With 10 bases clipped from V and 0 bases from J, the junction kept 12 bases outside the gene matches. The CDR3 DNA reads TGTGCCACCGGGTATCCGGACAGGTCCTCCTACGAGCAGTACTTC. Encoded protein: CATGYPDRSSYEQYF.

Concerning this clonotype itself: A much larger clone lies one base from this, so it may be a read error. The chain couples TRBV20-1 to TRBJ2-7, with D possibly matching TRBD2 (5 bases). This CDR3 is 15 amino acids long. Trimming removed 4 bases at V and 5 bases at J, with 21 bases between. The germline V gene encodes CDR1 DFQATT and CDR2 SNEGSKA (reference sequence). CDR3 amino acids: CSATALEWEHDEQYF. DNA for the CDR3: TGCAGTGCTACCGCCCTTGAGTGGGAGCACGACGAGCAGTACTTC.

V gene TRBV29-1 combines with J gene TRBJ1-6; the D gene is possibly TRBD1 (5 bases). The CDR3 is 12 amino acids. The germline V and J ends were trimmed by 4 bases and 7 bases, with 8 bases remaining between them. Germline CDR1 and CDR2: SQVTM and ANQGSEA. CDR3 in DNA: TGCAGCGTTGGACAGCCAAATTCACCCCTCCACTTT. Encoded protein: CSVGQPNSPLHF.

Relative to its sample, this clonotype is medium-sized. The chain links TRBV6-2 or TRBV6-3 to TRBJ2-1; the match to TRBD1 covers 11 bases. V lost 4 bases to trimming and J lost 5 bases; unmatched junction nucleotides: 7. Germline V CDR1 and CDR2: MNHEY, SVGEGT. The CDR3 totals 16 residues. DNA for the CDR3: TGTGCCAGCAGTTCCCCGGCGGGACAGGGGGACAATGAGCAGTTCTTC. Protein: CASSSPAGQGDNEQFF.

This clonotype was observed many times. The chain carries TRBV7-9 and TRBJ1-6; possible D gene TRBD1, 5 bases. V lost 7 bases and J 6 bases, leaving 16 bases between the germline ends. The germline V gene has CDR1 SEHNR and CDR2 FQNEAQ (reference sequence). The CDR3 contains 15 residues. DNA for the CDR3: TGTGCCAGCACCACTGGGGGGAATCCTAATTCACCCCTCCACTTT. Its protein product is CASTTGGNPNSPLHF.

The J gene is TRBJ2-5, the V gene TRBV20-1, with D hard to call. V gave up 2 bases and J gave up 2 bases, with 3 bases separating them. The germline V gene encodes CDR1 DFQATT and CDR2 SNEGSKA (reference sequence). The CDR3 consists of 11 residues. The CDR3, as DNA: TGCAGTGCTAGATATCAAGAGACCCAGTACTTC. Amino acid sequence: CSARYQETQYF.

This clonotype was detected a few times. The J gene is TRBJ2-2, the V gene TRBV4-2; 9 positions agree with TRBD2. CDR3 length: 16 amino acids. Germline CDR1 is LGHNA and CDR2 is YNFKEQ. V lost 0 bases, J lost 7 bases, and 6 bases stayed unmatched. The CDR3 spells CASSQDPLSGSGELFF. The CDR3 coding sequence is TGTGCCAGCAGCCAAGATCCGCTTAGCGGGAGCGGGGAGCTGTTTTTT.

This clonotype was detected ten times or more. This chain links TRBV11-2 with TRBJ2-7, with 10 bases that match TRBD1. The CDR3 is made up of 16 amino acids. Germline CDR1 is SGHAT and CDR2 is FQNNGV. With V trimmed by 5 bases and J by 0 bases, 7 bases remained unmatched. The CDR3 is CASSRGQGEGSYEQYF. The CDR3 nucleotides are TGTGCCAGCAGCCGCGGACAGGGGGAAGGCTCCTACGAGCAGTACTTC.

This clonotype was found many times. The rearrangement uses TRBV6-4 and TRBJ2-3; 7 bases match TRBD1. The CDR3 is made up of 14 amino acids. Germline CDR1 is MRHNA and CDR2 is SNTAGT. Trimming removed 6 bases from V and 1 base from J; junction bases left unmatched: 4. CDR3 sequence reads: CASSPTGGTDTQYF. The DNA of the CDR3 is TGTGCCAGCAGCCCAACAGGGGGCACAGATACGCAGTATTTT.

V and J are TRBV2 and TRBJ1-5; D is perhaps TRBD1 (6 bases). V lost 4 bases, J lost 5 bases, and 12 bases lay in between. Germline V gene sequence: CDR1 SNHLY, CDR2 FYNNEI. The CDR3 totals 14 residues. The CDR3 DNA follows: TGTGCCAGCAGTGGCCTGGCAGGGGATCAGCCCCAGCATTTT. Residues: CASSGLAGDQPQHF.

This clonotype was detected ten times or more. The chain has TRBV12-3 or TRBV12-4 and TRBJ1-5; 7 bases are a match to TRBD1. J was trimmed by 6 bases and V by 3 bases; bases with no gene match: 8. The CDR3 loop spans 15 amino acids. DNA of the CDR3: TGTGCCAGCAGTTTTACTGGAACAGGGGTTCAGCCCCAGCATTTT. Translating gives CASSFTGTGVQPQHF.

The chain uses TRBV29-1 and TRBJ1-1; a weak D match, TRBD1 (5 bases). Germline V gene sequence: CDR1 SQVTM, CDR2 ANQGSEA. V was pared by 4 bases and J by 5 bases, with 14 bases between. The CDR3 spans 13 residues. CDR3 sequence reads: CSVVFSRGTEAFF. The CDR3 bases are TGCAGCGTTGTTTTCTCCCGGGGGACTGAAGCTTTCTTT. Combining the CDR3 with reference TRBV29-1 and TRBJ1-1 gives the whole variable domain SAVISQKPSRDICQRGTSLTIQCQVDSQVTMMFWYRQQPGQSLTLIATANQGSEATYESGFVIDKFPISRPNLTFSTLTVSNMSPEDSSIYLCSVVFSRGTEAFFGQGTRLTVV.

This clonotype is medium-sized (0.01 to 0.1%) in the sample. This rearrangement joins TRBV20-1 to TRBJ2-1, with a possible D match to TRBD1 (6 bases). The CDR3 is made up of 15 amino acids. Trimming cost V 0 bases and J 0 bases, with 9 bases left between them. Germline-derived CDR1 and CDR2 are DFQATT and SNEGSKA (reference sequence). The CDR3 sequence is CSARDPTGSYNEQFF. The CDR3, as DNA: TGCAGTGCTAGAGATCCGACAGGCTCCTACAATGAGCAGTTCTTC.

By share, this clonotype ranks as medium-sized. The rearrangement joins TRBV12-3 or TRBV12-4 to TRBJ1-5; tentative D call: TRBD1 (6 bases). The CDR3 has 15 residues. Trimming shortened V by 6 bases and J by 4 bases, and 16 bases separated the two germline ends. DNA for the CDR3: TGTGCCAGCAGAGCCCCGGGACACCTTAATCAGCCCCAGCATTTT. It is translated as CASRAPGHLNQPQHF.